The present TCR beta chain was sequenced within a study of Graves' ophthalmopathy and Graves' hyperthyroidism. This clonotype was detected a few times. Its ends do not fully match the called genes, so a read error is possible. The authors amplified TCR beta CDR3 regions from RNA transcripts. RT-PCR in the first round used HTBI primers; a second-round multiplex PCR followed. In TCRdb, the multiplex PCR reads were re-called with MiXCR into one record per CDR3 protein. The sample includes about 39,000 distinct CDR3 sequences, roughly 50% of them seen just once. Sequencing was done on a sample of peripheral blood. This receptor was taken from an adult woman with stable Graves' hyperthyroidism.

CDR3 residues: CATSDRGLAGNQETQYF. CDR3 sequence (DNA): TGTGCCACCAGTGATCGCGGACTAGCGGGCAATCAAGAGACCCAGTACTTC. The chain combines TRBV2 with TRBJ2-5, with 11 positions matching TRBD2. Per the germline V gene, CDR1 is SNHLY and CDR2 is FYNNEI. The CDR3 runs 17 residues.